Included here is one T cell receptor beta chain sequence, with context. Its antigen is as yet unknown. Trimming took 2 bases from V and 6 from J, leaving 14 bases between them. The CDR3 covers 15 residues. Germline V gives CDR1 MNHNS, CDR2 SASEGT. All of the isolated RNA was reverse transcribed, so expressed TCRB transcripts were sequenced. Using immunoSEQ multiplex PCR, the repertoire was profiled, and TCRdb retains in-frame clones only, with some absent. The sample contains about 16,000 clones, 55% of which appear only once. The data were obtained in a study of beta chain features in type 1 diabetes. Study outcomes and limitations: Compared with healthy donors, patients appeared to share more similar naive, central memory and regulatory TCRB repertoires.

The chain uses TRBV6-1 and TRBJ2-1; D may be TRBD2 (7 bases). The sequence was obtained from a woman under 30 in good health. Sample: stem cell memory CD4+ T cells from blood. This CDR3 reads CASSERGGPVNEQFF. DNA for the CDR3: TGTGCCAGCAGTGAAAGGGGGGGGCCTGTCAATGAGCAGTTCTTC.